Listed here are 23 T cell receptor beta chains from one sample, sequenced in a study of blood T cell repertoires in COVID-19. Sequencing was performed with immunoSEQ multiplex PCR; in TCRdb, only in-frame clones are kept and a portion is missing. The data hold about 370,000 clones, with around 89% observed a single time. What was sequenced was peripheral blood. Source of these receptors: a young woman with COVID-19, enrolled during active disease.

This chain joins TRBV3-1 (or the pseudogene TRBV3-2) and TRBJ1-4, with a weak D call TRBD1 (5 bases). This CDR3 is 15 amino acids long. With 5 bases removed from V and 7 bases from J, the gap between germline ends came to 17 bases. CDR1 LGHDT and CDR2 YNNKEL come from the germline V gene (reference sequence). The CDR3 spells CASSARLGLSEKLFF. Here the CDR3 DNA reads TGTGCCAGCAGCGCCCGCCTGGGGCTATCTGAAAAACTGTTTTTT.

The CDR3 is CASSLTGQGGNGYTF. In DNA form, the CDR3 reads TGCGCCAGCAGCTTGACGGGACAGGGGGGGAATGGCTACACCTTC. This chain links TRBV5-1 with TRBJ1-2, with 11 bases that match TRBD1. Unmatched junction bases numbered 5, after V lost 1 base and J lost 6 bases. CDR3 length: 15 amino acids. CDR1 and CDR2 (germline): SGHRS, YFSETQ.

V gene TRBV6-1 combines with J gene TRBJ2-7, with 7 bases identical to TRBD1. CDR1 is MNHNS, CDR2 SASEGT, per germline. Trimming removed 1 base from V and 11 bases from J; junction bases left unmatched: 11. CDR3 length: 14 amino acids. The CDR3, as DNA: TGTGCCAGCAGTGAAGTCGAACGGCGACAGGGCGAGTACGTC. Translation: CASSEVERRQGEYV.

CDR3 region: CASLTGSSGANVLTF. The CDR3 DNA is TGTGCCAGCCTGACAGGAAGCTCTGGGGCCAACGTCCTGACTTTC. The rearrangement uses TRBV19 and TRBJ2-6, with D possibly being TRBD1 (6 bases). This CDR3 has 15 amino acids. Germline assignment: CDR1 LNHDA and CDR2 SQIVND (reference sequence). Trimming shortened V by 9 bases and J by 0 bases, and 12 bases separated the two germline ends.

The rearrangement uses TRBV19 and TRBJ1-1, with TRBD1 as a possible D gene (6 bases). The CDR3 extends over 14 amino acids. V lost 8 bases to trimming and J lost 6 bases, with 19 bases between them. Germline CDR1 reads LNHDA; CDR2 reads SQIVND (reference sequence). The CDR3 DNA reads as TGTGCCAGTCAAGGGACATACCAAATGGCTGAAGCTTTCTTT. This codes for CASQGTYQMAEAFF.

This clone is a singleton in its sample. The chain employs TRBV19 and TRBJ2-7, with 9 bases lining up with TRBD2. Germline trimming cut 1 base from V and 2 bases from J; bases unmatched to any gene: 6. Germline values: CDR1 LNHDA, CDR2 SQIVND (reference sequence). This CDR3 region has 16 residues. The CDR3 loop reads CASSIGGRTSAYEQYF. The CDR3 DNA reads TGTGCCAGTAGTATAGGAGGGCGGACTAGCGCCTACGAGCAGTACTTC.

The CDR3 spells CASSPQTGDQPQHF. As DNA, the CDR3 is TGTGCCAGCTCACCACAGACGGGAGATCAGCCCCAGCATTTT. This rearrangement joins TRBV18 to TRBJ1-5; no firm D call. The CDR3 covers 14 residues. V was trimmed by 1 base and J by 5 bases, leaving 9 bases between them. CDR1 is KGHSH, CDR2 LQKENI, per germline.

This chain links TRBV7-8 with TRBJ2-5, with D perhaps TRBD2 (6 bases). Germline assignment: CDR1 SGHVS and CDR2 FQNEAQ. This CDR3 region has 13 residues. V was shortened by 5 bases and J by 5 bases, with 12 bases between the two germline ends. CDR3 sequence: CASSPLAPETQYF. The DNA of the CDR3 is TGTGCCAGCAGCCCGCTAGCGCCGGAGACCCAGTACTTC.

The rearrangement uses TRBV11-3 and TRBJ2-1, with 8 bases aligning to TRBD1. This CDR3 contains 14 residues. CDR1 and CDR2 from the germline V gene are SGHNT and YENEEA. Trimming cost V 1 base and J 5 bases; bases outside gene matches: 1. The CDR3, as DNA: TGTGCCAGCAGCTTAGCGGACAGGGACAATGAGCAGTTCTTC. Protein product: CASSLADRDNEQFF.

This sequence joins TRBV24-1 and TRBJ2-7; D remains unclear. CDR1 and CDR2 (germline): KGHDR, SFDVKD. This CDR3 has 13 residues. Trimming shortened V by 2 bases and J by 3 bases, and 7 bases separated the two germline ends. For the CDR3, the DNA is TGTGCCACCAGTGATTCAGGTTACTACGAGCAGTACTTC. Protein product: CATSDSGYYEQYF.

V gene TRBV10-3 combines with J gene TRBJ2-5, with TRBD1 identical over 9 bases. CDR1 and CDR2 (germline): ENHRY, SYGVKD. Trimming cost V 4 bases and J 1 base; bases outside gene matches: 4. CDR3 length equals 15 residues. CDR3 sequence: CAISGGTGTQETQYF. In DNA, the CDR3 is TGTGCCATCAGTGGGGGGACAGGGACCCAAGAGACCCAGTACTTC.

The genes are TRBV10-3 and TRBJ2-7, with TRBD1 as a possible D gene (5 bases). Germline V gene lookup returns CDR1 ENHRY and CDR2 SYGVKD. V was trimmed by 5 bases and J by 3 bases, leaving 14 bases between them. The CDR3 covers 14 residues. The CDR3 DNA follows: TGTGCCATCAGTCCGCAGGGAACCTACTACGAGCAGTACTTC. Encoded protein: CAISPQGTYYEQYF.

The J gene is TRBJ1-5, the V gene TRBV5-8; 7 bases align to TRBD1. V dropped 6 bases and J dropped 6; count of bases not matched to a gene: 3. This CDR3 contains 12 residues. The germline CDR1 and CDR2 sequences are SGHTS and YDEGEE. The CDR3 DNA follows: TGTGCCAGCAACCACAGGGGTCAGCCCCAGCATTTT. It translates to CASNHRGQPQHF.

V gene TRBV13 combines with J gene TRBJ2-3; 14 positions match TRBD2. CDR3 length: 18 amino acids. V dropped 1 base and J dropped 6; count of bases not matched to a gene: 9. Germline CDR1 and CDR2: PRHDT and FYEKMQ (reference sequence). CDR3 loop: CASSLVGTSGSRVDTQYF. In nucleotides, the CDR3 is TGTGCCAGCAGCTTAGTAGGGACTAGCGGGAGTCGGGTCGATACGCAGTATTTT.

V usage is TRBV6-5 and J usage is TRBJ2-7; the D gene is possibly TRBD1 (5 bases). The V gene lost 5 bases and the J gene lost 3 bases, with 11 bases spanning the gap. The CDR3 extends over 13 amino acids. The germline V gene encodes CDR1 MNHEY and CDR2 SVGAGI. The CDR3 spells CASSTDQGYEQYV. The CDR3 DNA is TGTGCCAGCAGTACCGACCAGGGCTACGAGCAGTACGTC.

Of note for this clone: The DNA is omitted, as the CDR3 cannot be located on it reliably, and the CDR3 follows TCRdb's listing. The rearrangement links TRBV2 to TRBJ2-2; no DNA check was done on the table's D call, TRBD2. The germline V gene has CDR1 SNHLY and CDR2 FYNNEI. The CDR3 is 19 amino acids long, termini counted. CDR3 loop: CASSTSGLAGGPYTGELFF.

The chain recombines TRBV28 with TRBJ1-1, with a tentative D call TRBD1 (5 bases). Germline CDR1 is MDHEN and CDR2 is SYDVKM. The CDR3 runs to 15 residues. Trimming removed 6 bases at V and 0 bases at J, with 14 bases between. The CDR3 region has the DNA TGTGCCAGCAGCCGACGGACACTTATGAACACTGAAGCTTTCTTT. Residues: CASSRRTLMNTEAFF.

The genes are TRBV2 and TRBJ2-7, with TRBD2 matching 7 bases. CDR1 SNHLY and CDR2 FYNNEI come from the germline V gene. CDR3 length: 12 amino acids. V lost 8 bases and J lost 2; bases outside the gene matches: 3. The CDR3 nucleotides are TGTGCCAGCCTAGGGACTACCTACGAGCAGTACGTC. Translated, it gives CASLGTTYEQYV.

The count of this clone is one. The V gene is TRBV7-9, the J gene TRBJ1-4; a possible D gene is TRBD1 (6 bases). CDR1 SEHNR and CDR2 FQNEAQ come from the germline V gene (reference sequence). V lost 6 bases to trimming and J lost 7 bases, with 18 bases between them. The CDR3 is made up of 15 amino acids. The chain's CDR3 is CASSDSGGLGEKLFF. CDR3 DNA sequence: TGTGCCAGCAGTGACTCGGGGGGCTTGGGTGAAAAACTGTTTTTT.

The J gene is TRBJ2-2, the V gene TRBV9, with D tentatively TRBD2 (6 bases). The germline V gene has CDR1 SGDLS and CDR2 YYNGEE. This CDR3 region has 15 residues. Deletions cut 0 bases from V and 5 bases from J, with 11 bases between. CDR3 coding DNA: TGTGCCAGCAGCGTAGTAGCGGATCGAACCGGGGAGCTGTTTTTT. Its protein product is CASSVVADRTGELFF. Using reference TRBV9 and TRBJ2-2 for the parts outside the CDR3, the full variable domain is DSGVTQTPKHLITATGQRVTLRCSPRSGDLSVYWYQQSLDQGLQFLIQYYNGEERAKGNILERFSAQQFPDLHSELNLSSLELGDSALYFCASSVVADRTGELFFGEGSRLTVL.

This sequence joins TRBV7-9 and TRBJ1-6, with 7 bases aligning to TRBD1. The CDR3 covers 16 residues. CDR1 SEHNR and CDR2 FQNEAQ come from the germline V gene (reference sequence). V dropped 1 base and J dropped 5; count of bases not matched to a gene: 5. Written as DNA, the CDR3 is TGTGCCAGCAGCTTAGGGTTGGGACAGAATAATTCACCCCTCCACTTT. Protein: CASSLGLGQNNSPLHF.

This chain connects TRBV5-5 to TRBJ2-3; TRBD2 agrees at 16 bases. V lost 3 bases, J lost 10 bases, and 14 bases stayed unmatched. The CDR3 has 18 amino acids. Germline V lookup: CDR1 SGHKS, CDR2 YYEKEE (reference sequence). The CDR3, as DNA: TGTGCCAGCAGCTCGGGGACTAGCGGGGGGGCGAAGGGCCCTCCGCAGTATTTT. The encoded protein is CASSSGTSGGAKGPPQYF.

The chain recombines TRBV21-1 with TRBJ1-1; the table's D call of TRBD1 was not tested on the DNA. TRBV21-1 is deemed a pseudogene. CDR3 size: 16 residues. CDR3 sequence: CASSVPGQGLNTEAFF. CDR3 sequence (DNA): TGTGCCAGCAGCGTCCCGGGACAGGGACTGAACACTGAAGCTTTCTTT.